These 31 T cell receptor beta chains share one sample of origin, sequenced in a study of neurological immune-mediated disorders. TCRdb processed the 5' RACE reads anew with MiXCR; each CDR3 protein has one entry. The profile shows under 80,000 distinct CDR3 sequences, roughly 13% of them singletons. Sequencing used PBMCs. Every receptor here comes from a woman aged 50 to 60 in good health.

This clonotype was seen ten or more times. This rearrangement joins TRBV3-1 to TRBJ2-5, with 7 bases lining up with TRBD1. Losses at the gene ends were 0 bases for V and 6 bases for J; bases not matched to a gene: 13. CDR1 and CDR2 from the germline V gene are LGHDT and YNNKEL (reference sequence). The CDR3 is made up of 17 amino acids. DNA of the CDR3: TGTGCCAGCAGCCAAGACTTATGGGACAGTTCTGAGCAGACCCAGTACTTC. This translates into CASSQDLWDSSEQTQYF.

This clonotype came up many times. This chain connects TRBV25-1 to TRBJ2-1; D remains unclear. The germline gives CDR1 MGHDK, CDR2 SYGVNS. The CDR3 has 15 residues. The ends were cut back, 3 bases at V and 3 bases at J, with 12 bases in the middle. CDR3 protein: CASSDSGRYYNEQFF. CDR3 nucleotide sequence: TGTGCCAGCAGTGATTCAGGCAGATACTACAATGAGCAGTTCTTC.

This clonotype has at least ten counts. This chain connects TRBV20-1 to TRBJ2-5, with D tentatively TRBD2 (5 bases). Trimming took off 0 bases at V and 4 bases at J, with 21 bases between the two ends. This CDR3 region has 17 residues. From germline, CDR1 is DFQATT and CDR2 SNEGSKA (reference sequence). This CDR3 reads CSARDGSTNRWLETQYF. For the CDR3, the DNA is TGCAGTGCTAGAGATGGATCGACTAATCGCTGGTTAGAGACCCAGTACTTC.

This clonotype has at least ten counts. The CDR3 sequence: CATSDSRKEKLFF. In nucleotides, the CDR3 is TGTGCCACCAGTGATTCGAGGAAGGAAAAACTGTTTTTT. The chain carries TRBV24-1 and TRBJ1-4; D is unclear. The CDR3 extends over 13 amino acids. V lost 2 bases and J 8 bases, leaving 8 bases between the germline ends. CDR1 is KGHDR and CDR2 is SFDVKD in the germline V gene.

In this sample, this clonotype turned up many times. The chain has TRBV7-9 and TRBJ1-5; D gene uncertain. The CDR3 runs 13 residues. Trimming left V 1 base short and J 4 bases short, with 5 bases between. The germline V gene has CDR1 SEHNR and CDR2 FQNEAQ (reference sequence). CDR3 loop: CASSLGRNQPQHF. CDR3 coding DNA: TGTGCCAGCAGCTTAGGACGTAATCAGCCCCAGCATTTT. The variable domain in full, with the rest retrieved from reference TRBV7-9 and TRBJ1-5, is DTGVSQNPRHKITKRGQNVTFRCDPISEHNRLYWYRQTLGQGPEFLTYFQNEAQLEKSRLLSDRFSAERPKGSFSTLEIQRTEQGDSAMYLCASSLGRNQPQHFGDGTRLSIL.

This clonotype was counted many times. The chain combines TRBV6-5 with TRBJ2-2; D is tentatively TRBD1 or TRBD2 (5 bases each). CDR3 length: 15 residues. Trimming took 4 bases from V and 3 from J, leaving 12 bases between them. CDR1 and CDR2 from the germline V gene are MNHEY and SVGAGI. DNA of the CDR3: TGTGCCAGCAGTTTCCGGGACGGGTACACCGGGGAGCTGTTTTTT. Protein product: CASSFRDGYTGELFF.

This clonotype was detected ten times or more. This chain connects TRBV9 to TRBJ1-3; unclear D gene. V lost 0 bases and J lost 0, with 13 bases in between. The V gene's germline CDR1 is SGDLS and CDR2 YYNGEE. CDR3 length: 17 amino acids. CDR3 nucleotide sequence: TGTGCCAGCAGCGTAGATTCTCCAAATCGCTCTGGAAACACCATATATTTT. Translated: CASSVDSPNRSGNTIYF.

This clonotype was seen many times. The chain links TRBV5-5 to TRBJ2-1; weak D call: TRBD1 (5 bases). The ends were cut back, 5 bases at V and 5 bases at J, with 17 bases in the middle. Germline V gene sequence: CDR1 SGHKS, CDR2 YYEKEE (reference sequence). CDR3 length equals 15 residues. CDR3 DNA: TGTGCCAGCAGTTTGAACGGACACGTAGACAATGAGCAGTTCTTC. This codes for CASSLNGHVDNEQFF.

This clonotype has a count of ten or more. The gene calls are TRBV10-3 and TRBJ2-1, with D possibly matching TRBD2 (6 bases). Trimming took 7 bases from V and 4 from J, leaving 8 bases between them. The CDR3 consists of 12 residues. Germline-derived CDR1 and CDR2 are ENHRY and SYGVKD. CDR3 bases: TGTGCCATCAAGGACTATTACAATGAGCAGTTCTTC. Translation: CAIKDYYNEQFF.

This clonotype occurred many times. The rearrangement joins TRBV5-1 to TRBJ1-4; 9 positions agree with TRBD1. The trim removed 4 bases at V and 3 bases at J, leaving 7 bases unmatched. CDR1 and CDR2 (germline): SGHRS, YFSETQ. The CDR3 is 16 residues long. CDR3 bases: TGCGCCAGCAGCGCGAGACAGGGGGGATCTAATGAAAAACTGTTTTTT. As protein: CASSARQGGSNEKLFF.

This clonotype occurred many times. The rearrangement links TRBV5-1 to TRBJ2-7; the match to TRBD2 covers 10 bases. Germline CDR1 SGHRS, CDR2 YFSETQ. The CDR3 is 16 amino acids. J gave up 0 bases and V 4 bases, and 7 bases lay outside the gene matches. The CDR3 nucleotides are TGCGCCAGCAGCATCTCTAGCGGGGGTCTCTCCTACGAGCAGTACTTC. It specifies CASSISSGGLSYEQYF.

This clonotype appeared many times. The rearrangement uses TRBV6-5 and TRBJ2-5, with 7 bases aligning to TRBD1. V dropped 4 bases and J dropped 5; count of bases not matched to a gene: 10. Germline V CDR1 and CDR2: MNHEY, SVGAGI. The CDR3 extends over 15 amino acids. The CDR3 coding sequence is TGTGCCAGCAGTTCCTTCGGACAGGTTCAGGAGACCCAGTACTTC. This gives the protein CASSSFGQVQETQYF.

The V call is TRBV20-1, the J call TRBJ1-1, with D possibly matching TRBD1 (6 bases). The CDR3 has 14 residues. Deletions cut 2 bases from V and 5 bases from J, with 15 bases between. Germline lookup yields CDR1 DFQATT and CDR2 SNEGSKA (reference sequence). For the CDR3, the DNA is TGCAGTGCTAGAAGCAGGGGCCCTAGGACTGAAGCTTTCTTT. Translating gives CSARSRGPRTEAFF.

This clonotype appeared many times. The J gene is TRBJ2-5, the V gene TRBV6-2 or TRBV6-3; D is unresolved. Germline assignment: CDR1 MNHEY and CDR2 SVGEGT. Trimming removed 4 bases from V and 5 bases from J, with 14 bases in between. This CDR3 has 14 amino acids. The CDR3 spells CASSWASSGETQYF. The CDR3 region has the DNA TGTGCCAGCAGTTGGGCCTCATCCGGCGAGACCCAGTACTTC.

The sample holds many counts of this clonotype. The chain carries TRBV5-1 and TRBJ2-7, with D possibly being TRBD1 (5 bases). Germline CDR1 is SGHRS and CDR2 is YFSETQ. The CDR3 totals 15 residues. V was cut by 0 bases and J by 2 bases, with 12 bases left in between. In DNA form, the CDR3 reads TGCGCCAGCAGCTTGGAACCCACGACAGCCTACGAGCAGTACTTC. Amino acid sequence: CASSLEPTTAYEQYF.

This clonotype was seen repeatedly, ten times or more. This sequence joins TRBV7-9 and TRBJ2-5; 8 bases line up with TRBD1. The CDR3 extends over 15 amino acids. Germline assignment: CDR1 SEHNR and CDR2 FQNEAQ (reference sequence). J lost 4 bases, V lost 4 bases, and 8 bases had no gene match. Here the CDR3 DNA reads TGTGCCAGCAGCTCACCAACAGGGGGTGGAGAGACCCAGTACTTC. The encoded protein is CASSSPTGGGETQYF.

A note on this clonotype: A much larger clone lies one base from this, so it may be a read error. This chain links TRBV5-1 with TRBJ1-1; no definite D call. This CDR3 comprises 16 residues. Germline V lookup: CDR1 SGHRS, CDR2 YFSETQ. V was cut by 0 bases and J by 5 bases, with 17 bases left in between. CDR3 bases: TGCGCCAGCAGCTTGGTTCCCGGTGATGTGGAGACTGAAGCTTTCTTT. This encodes CASSLVPGDVETEAFF.

CDR3 protein: CASSVDISYNEQFF. CDR3 coding DNA: TGTGCCAGCAGCGTAGATATCTCCTACAATGAGCAGTTCTTC. The rearrangement uses TRBV7-3 and TRBJ2-1; D uncertain. This CDR3 spans 14 amino acids. V gave up 5 bases and J gave up 0 bases, with 8 bases separating them. Germline CDR1 reads SGHTA; CDR2 reads FQGTGA. The variable domain in full, completed from reference TRBV7-3 and TRBJ2-1, reads GAGVSQTPSNKVTEKGKYVELRCDPISGHTALYWYRQSLGQGPEFLIYFQGTGAADDSGLPNDRFFAVRPEGSVSTLKIQRTERGDSAVYLCASSVDISYNEQFFGPGTRLTVL.

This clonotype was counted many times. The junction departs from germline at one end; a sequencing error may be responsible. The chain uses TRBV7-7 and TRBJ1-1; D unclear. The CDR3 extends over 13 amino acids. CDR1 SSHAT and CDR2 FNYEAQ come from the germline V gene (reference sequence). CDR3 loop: CASSLGMNTEAFF. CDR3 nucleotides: TGTGCTAGCAGCTTGGGGATGAACACTGAAGCTTTCTTT.

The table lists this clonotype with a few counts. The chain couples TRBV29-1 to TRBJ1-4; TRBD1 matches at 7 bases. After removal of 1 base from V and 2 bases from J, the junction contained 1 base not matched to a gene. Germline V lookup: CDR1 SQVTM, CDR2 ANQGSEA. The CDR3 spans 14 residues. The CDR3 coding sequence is TGCAGCGTTGAAGGACAGGGCACTAATGAAAAACTGTTTTTT. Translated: CSVEGQGTNEKLFF.

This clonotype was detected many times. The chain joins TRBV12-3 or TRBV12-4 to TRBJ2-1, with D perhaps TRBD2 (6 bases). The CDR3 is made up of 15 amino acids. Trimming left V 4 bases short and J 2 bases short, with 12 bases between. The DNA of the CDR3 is TGTGCCAGCAGTTGGGTCGGGACTCCCTACAATGAGCAGTTCTTC. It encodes CASSWVGTPYNEQFF.

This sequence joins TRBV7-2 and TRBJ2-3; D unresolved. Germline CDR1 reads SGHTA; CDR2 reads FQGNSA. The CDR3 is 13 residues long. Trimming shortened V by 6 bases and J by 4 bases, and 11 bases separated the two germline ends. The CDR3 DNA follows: TGTGCCAGCAGTTCCTACGGGCCAGATACGCAGTATTTT. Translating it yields CASSSYGPDTQYF.

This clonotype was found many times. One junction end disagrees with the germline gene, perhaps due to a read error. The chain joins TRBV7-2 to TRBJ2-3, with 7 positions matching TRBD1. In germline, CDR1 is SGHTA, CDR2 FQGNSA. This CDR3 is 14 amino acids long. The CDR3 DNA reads TGTGCCAGCACCTTAGGGGGCGGCGGAAATACGCAGTATTTT. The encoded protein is CASTLGGGGNTQYF.

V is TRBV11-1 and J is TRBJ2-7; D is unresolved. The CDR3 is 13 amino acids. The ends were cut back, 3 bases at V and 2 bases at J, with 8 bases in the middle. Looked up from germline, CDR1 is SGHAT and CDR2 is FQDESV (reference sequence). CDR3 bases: TGTGCCAGCAGCTTCGCTCCGGCCTACGAGCAGTACTTC. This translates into CASSFAPAYEQYF.

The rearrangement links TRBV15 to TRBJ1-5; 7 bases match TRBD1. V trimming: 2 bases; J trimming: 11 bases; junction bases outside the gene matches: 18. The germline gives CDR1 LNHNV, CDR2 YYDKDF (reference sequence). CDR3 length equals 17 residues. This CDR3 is CATSRFGGTAGPGTQHF. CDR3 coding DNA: TGTGCCACCAGCAGATTCGGAGGGACAGCCGGTCCTGGGACCCAGCATTTT.

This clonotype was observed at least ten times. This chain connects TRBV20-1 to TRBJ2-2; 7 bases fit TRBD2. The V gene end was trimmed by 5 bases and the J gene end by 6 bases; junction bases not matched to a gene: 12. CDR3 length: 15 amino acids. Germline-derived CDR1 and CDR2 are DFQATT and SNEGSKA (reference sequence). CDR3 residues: CSAPLSSGKAGELFF. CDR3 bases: TGCAGTGCTCCTCTCTCAAGCGGGAAGGCCGGGGAGCTGTTTTTT.

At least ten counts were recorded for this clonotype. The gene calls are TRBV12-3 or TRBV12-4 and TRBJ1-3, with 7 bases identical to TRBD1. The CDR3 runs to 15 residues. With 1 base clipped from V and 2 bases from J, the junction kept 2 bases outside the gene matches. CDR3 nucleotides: TGTGCCAGCAGTTTAGGACAGGGTGCTGGAAACACCATATATTTT. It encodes CASSLGQGAGNTIYF.

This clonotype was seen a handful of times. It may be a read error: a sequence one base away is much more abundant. Written as DNA, the CDR3 is TGTGTCAGCAGCTTATCTAGCGGGGTTTACAATGAGCAGTTCTTC. Residues: CVSSLSSGVYNEQFF. J is TRBJ2-1 and V is TRBV7-3; 9 bases line up with TRBD2. The CDR3 totals 15 residues. In germline, CDR1 is SGHTA, CDR2 FQGTGA.

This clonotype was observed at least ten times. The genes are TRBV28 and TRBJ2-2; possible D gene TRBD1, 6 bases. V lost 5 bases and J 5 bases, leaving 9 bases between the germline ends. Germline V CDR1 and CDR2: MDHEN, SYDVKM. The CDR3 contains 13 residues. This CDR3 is CASSLGQTGELFF. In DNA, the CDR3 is TGTGCCAGCAGTCTAGGACAGACCGGGGAGCTGTTTTTT.

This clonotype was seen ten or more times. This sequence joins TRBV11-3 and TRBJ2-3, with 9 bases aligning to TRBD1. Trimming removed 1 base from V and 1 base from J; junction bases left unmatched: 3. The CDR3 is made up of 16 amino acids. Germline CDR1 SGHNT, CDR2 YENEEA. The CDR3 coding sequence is TGTGCCAGCAGCTTAGGAGACAGGGGGGGCACAGATACGCAGTATTTT. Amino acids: CASSLGDRGGTDTQYF.

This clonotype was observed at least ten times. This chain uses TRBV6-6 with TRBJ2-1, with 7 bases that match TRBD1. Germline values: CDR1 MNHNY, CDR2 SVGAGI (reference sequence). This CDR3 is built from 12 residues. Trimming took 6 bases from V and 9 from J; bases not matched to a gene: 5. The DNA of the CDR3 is TGTGCCAGCAGACAGGGGCCGGTTGAGCAGTTCTTC. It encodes CASRQGPVEQFF.